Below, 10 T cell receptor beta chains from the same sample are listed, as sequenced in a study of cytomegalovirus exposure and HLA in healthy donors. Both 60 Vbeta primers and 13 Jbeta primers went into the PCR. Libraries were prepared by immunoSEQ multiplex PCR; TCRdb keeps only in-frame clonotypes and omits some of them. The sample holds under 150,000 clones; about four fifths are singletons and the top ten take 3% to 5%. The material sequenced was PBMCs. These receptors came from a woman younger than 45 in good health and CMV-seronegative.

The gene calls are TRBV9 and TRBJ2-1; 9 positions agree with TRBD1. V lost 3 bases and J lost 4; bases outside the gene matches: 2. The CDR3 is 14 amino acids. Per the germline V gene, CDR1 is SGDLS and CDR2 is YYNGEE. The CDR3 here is CASSAGTGYNEQFF. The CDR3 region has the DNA TGTGCCAGCAGCGCCGGGACAGGGTACAATGAGCAGTTCTTC.

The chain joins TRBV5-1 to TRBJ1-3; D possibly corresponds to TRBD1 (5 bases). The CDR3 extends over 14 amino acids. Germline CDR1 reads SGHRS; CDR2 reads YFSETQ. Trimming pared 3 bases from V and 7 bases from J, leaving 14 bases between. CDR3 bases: TGCGCCAGCAGCTCCGGGGGTCCCGGGAACACCATATATTTT. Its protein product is CASSSGGPGNTIYF.

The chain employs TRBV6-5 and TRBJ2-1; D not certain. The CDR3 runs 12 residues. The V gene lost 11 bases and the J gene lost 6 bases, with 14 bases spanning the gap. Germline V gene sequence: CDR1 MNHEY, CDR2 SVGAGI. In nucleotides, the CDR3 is TGTGCCGTCTGGGCCTTTTCCAATGAGCAGTTCTTC. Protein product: CAVWAFSNEQFF.

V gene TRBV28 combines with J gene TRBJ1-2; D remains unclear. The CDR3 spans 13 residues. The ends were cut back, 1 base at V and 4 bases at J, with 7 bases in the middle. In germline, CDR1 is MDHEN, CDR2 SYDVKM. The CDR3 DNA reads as TGTGCCAGCAGTTTATTGTTCAGCTATGGCTACACCTTC. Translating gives CASSLLFSYGYTF.

The CDR3 nucleotides are TGTGCCAGCAGCCAAGAAGGTTGGGGGCGGAGTACTGAAGCTTTCTTT. It is translated as CASSQEGWGRSTEAFF. The rearrangement links TRBV14 to TRBJ1-1; a weak D match, TRBD1 (6 bases). The germline V and J ends were trimmed by 0 bases and 5 bases, with 16 bases remaining between them. The CDR3 consists of 16 residues. Germline assignment: CDR1 SGHDN and CDR2 FVKESK.

As DNA, the CDR3 is TGTGCCAGCAGCTTATCCGGTGGCTACACCTTC. Translated, it gives CASSLSGGYTF. The chain carries TRBV7-2 and TRBJ1-2, with D uncertain. Deletions cut 2 bases from V and 7 bases from J, with 5 bases between. This CDR3 has 11 residues. The germline V gene has CDR1 SGHTA and CDR2 FQGNSA.

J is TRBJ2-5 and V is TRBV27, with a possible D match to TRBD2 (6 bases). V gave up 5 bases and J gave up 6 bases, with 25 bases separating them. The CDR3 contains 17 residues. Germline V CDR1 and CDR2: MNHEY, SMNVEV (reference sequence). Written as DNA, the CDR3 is TGTGCCAGCAGTCCCAACCCGGACTATATAGTTCAGAAGACCCAGTACTTC. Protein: CASSPNPDYIVQKTQYF.

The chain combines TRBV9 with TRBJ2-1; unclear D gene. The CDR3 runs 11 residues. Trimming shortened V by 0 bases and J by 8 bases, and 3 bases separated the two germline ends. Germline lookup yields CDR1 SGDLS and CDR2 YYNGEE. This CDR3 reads CASSVADEQFF. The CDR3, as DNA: TGTGCCAGCAGCGTAGCCGATGAGCAGTTCTTC.

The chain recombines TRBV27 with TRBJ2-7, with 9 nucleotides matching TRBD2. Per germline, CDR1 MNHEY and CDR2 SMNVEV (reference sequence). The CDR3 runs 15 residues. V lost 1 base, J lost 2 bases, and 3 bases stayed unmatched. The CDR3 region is CASSLLASGAYEQYF. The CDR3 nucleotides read TGTGCCAGCAGTTTATTGGCTAGCGGGGCCTACGAGCAGTACTTC.

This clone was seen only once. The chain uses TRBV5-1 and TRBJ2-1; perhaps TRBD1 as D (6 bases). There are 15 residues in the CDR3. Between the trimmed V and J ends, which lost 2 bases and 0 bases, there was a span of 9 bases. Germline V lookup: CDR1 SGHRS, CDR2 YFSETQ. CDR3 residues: CASSLGQSSYNEQFF. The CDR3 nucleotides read TGCGCCAGCAGCTTAGGACAGTCCTCCTACAATGAGCAGTTCTTC.